A single sample is the source of the 3 T cell receptor beta chains below, sequenced in a study of T cells after yellow fever vaccination. One entry per CDR3 protein, called by TCRdb with MiXCR from the 5' RACE reads. The table lists 100,000 to 150,000 distinct CDR3 sequences, roughly 8.2% of them singletons. Sequences were derived from CD8+ T cells sorted from PBMCs, sampled on the day of the yellow fever booster vaccination. The receptors derive from a man younger than 30 who received the YFV17D yellow fever vaccine.

This clonotype has only a few counts. The CDR3 DNA reads TGCGCCAGCAGCACACCTAGGACAGGGGAGGAGGAGACCCAGTACTTC. This encodes CASSTPRTGEEETQYF. The J gene is TRBJ2-5, the V gene TRBV4-1, with 9 nucleotides matching TRBD1. The V gene's germline CDR1 is MGHRA and CDR2 YSYEKL. The length of the CDR3 is 16 residues. With V trimmed by 5 bases and J by 5 bases, 12 bases remained unmatched.

This clonotype has ten or more counts. This sequence joins TRBV5-1 and TRBJ2-7; TRBD1 matches at 10 bases. Germline V gene sequence: CDR1 SGHRS, CDR2 YFSETQ. This CDR3 is built from 14 residues. The V and J ends lost 3 bases and 4 bases, in that order; junction bases with no gene match: 4. The CDR3 protein is CASSSGDRGYEQYF. CDR3 bases: TGCGCCAGCAGCTCGGGGGACAGGGGATACGAGCAGTACTTC.

This chain joins TRBV5-1 and TRBJ2-4, with 7 bases aligning to TRBD1. The CDR3 totals 16 residues. Germline V gives CDR1 SGHRS, CDR2 YFSETQ. V dropped 3 bases and J dropped 3; count of bases not matched to a gene: 9. Here the CDR3 reads CASSWTTGPNKNIQYF. CDR3 in DNA: TGCGCCAGCAGCTGGACGACAGGGCCCAACAAAAACATTCAGTACTTC.